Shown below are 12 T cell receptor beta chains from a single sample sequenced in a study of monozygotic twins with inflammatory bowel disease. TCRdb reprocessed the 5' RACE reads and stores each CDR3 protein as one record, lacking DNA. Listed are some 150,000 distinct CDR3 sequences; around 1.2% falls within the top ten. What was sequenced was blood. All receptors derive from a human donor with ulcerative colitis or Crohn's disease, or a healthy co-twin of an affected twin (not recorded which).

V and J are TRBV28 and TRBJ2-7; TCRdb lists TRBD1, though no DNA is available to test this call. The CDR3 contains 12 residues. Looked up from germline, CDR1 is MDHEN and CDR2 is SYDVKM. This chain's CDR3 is CASSSRDPGQGF.

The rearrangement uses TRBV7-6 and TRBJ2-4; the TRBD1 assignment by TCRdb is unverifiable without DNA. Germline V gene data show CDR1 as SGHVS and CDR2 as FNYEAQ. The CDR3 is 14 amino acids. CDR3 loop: CASSLPGQGDIQYF.

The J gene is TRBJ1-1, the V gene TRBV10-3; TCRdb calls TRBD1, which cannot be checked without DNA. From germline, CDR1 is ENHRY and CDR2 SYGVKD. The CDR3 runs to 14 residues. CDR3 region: CAITPTGANTEAFF.

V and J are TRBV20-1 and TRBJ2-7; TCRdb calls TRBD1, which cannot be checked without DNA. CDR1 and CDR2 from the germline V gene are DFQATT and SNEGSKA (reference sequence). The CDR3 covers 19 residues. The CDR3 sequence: CSARAYNPGDGEVPYEQYF.

The chain's CDR3 is CASSGGGAGQPQHF. The gene calls are TRBV2 and TRBJ1-5; lacking DNA, the TRBD1 call made by TCRdb goes unchecked. The CDR3 has 14 residues. Germline CDR1 SNHLY, CDR2 FYNNEI.

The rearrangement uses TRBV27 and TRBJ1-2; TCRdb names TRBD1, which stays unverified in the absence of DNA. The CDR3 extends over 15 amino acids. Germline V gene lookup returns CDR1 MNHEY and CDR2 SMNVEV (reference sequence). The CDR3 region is CASSLIQGQPYGYTF.

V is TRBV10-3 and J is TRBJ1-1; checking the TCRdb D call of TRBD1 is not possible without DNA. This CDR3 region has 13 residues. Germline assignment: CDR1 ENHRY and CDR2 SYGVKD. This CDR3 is CAIAIQGNTEAFF.

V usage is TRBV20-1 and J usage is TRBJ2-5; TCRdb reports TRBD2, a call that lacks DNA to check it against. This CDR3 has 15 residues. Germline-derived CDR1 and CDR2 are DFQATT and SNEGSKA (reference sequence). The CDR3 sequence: CSAPGASGLRETQYF.

The CDR3 protein is CAWSVRAFTVKNIQYF. This chain joins TRBV30 and TRBJ2-4. There are 16 residues in the CDR3. CDR1 is GTSNPN and CDR2 is SVGIG in the germline V gene (reference sequence).

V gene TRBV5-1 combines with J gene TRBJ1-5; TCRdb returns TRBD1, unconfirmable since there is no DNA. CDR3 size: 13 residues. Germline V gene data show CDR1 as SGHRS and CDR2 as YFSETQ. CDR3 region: CASSPQGAQPQHF. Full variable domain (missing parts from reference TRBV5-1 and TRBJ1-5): KAGVTQTPRYLIKTRGQQVTLSCSPISGHRSVSWYQQTPGQGLQFLFEYFSETQRNKGNFPGRFSGRQFSNSRSEMNVSTLELGDSALYLCASSPQGAQPQHFGDGTRLSIL.

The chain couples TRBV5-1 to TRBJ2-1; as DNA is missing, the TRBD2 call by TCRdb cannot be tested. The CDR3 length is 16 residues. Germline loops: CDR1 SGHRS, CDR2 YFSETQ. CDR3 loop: CASSDKDGTFYNEQFF.

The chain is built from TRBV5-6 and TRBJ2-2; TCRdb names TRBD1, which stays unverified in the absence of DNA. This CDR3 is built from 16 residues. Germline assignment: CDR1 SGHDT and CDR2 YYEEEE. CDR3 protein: CASSGGAGSGTGELFF.